The T cell receptor beta chain described here comes from a study of early T cells in non-severe SARS-CoV-2 infection. Overall study: Sequencing input comprised bulk RNA from unsorted whole blood; chain pairing was not available. Findings and caveats of the study: VDJdb-based matching was biased toward anti-spike CD8 responses and missed private and CD4 specificities.

There are a few counts of this clonotype. The antigen remains unidentified. Molecules of cDNA were individually given unique molecular identifiers that were attached to them. A single record per CDR3 protein comes from TCRdb applying MiXCR to the 5' RACE reads. This table has tens of thousands of distinct CDR3 sequences, more than 9% appearing once. Between the trimmed V and J ends, which lost 1 base and 5 bases, there was a span of 13 bases. The CDR3 is made up of 16 amino acids. Germline values: CDR1 SGDLS, CDR2 YYNGEE. The V and J genes are TRBV9 and TRBJ2-6; unclear D gene. Sequenced input: whole blood. The sequence was obtained from an adult who was a healthcare worker with PCR-confirmed SARS-CoV-2 infection or an uninfected control (not recorded which). The CDR3 DNA sequence: TGTGCCAGCAGCGTAACCGGCCCCGGCTGGGCCAACGTCCTGACTTTC. Amino acid sequence: CASSVTGPGWANVLTF.